This T cell receptor beta chain is drawn from a study of CD8+CD57+ T cells in acquired aplastic anemia. Background on the study: Healthy donors gave approximately 10 million reads on average for CD4+ cells. General study points: In common between the patients and the controls were approximately 28 CD8+ CDR3 sequences.

It was genomic DNA that served as the template for profiling TCR beta VDJ and CDR3. MiXCR, run by TCRdb on the reads, gives a single entry per CDR3 protein. The table lists about 180,000 distinct CDR3 sequences, less than 55% of them singletons. Germline CDR1 and CDR2: MDHEN and SYDVKM. CDR3 length: 12 amino acids. V gave up 6 bases and J gave up 7 bases, with 10 bases separating them. Of note for this clonotype: Its antigen remains unknown.

V and J are TRBV28 and TRBJ2-1; D is perhaps TRBD1 (5 bases). This receptor was identified in a human donor in good health. The source material was sorted CD4+, CD8+, or CD8+CD57+ T cells (not recorded which) from PBMCs. The CDR3 is CASRTPGNEQFF. The CDR3 coding sequence is TGTGCCAGCAGAACCCCAGGGAATGAGCAGTTCTTC.